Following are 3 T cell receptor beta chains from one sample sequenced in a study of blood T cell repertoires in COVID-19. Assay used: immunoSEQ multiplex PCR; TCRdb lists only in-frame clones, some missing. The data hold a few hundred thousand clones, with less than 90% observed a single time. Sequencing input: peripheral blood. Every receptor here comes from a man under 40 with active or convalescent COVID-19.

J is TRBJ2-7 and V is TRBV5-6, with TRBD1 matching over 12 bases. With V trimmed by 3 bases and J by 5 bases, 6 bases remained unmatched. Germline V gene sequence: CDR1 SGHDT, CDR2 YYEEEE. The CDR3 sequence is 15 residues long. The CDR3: CASSYLRDRGHEQYF. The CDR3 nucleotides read TGTGCCAGCAGCTATCTCCGGGACAGGGGGCACGAGCAGTACTTC. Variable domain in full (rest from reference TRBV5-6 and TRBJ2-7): DAGVTQSPTHLIKTRGQQVTLRCSPKSGHDTVSWYQQALGQGPQFIFQYYEEEERQRGNFPDRFSGHQFPNYSSELNVNALLLGDSALYLCASSYLRDRGHEQYFGPGTRLTVT.

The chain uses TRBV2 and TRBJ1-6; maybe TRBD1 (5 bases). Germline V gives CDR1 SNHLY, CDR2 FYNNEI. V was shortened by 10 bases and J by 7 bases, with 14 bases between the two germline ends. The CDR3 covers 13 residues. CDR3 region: CATRQTVNSPLHF. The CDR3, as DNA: TGTGCCACGCGACAGACAGTAAATTCACCCCTCCACTTT.

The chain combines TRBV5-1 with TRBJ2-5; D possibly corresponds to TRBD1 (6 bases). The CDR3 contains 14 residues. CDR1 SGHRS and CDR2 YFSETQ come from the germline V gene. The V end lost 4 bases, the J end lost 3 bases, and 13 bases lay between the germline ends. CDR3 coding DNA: TGCGCCAGCAGCCTCACAGGGATGGAAGAGACCCAGTACTTC. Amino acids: CASSLTGMEETQYF.